This T cell receptor (beta chain) derives from a study of shared clonotypes between healthy human individuals. It was across several immunoSEQ plates that each subset's genomic DNA was evenly split. On ten immunoSEQ deep assay plates, unsorted PBMC DNA was sequenced. Clones were sequenced by immunoSEQ multiplex PCR, and TCRdb holds only the in-frame ones, with some missing. Of hundreds of thousands of clones in the sample, around 77% were seen once. The CDR3 length is 11 residues. Germline CDR1 is MDHEN and CDR2 is SYDVKM. Deletions cut 10 bases from V and 7 bases from J, with 11 bases between. Without sorting, samples used tens of millions of PBMCs for genomic DNA. For this clone: Its specificity is not known.

Study observations and caveats: Deeper or shallower sequencing was expected to change how clonotypes are shared among donors.

The rearrangement links TRBV28 to TRBJ2-1; D not resolved. The clonotype comes from a woman between 35 and 50 years old in good health. Some clones in this sample may be carry-over from other donors' samples. Sequencing was carried out using PBMCs. The CDR3 is CATTGWNEQFF. CDR3 nucleotides: TGTGCCACCACCGGATGGAATGAGCAGTTCTTC.